Following are 20 T cell receptor beta chains from one sample sequenced in a study of glioma-infiltrating T cells after dendritic cell vaccination. The time point denotes: after dendritic cell vaccination, including at tumor progression/relapse. TCRdb's table, derived via immunoSEQ multiplex PCR, lists solely in-frame clones and lacks some. The table lists 90,000 to 140,000 clones, 90% of them singletons. This specimen was blood, taken after dendritic cell vaccination. The receptor source for this set is a human donor with glioblastoma.

This clone has only a few counts. The V and J genes are TRBV5-4 and TRBJ2-3; TRBD2 matches 8 bases. The CDR3 runs 16 residues. Trimming removed 1 base from V and 2 bases from J; junction bases left unmatched: 6. Germline V gives CDR1 SGHNT, CDR2 YYREEE (reference sequence). CDR3: CASSLTVAGTTDTQYF. In DNA, the CDR3 is TGTGCCAGCAGCTTGACCGTAGCGGGGACCACAGATACGCAGTATTTT.

The chain carries TRBV2 and TRBJ1-2; the D gene is possibly TRBD1 (6 bases). V lost 7 bases to trimming and J lost 0 bases, with 12 bases between them. The CDR3 sequence is 14 residues long. Germline CDR1 is SNHLY and CDR2 is FYNNEI. CDR3 sequence (DNA): TGTGCCAGCAAAACGACAGGAACTAACTATGGCTACACCTTC. Translating gives CASKTTGTNYGYTF.

The chain uses TRBV9 and TRBJ1-3; no firm D call. V shed 4 bases and J shed 2 bases, with 7 bases lying between them. Germline V gene sequence: CDR1 SGDLS, CDR2 YYNGEE. This CDR3 spans 13 amino acids. The CDR3 DNA sequence: TGTGCCAGCAGCCCGAGGACTGGAAACACCATATATTTT. Its translation: CASSPRTGNTIYF.

This chain uses TRBV18 with TRBJ1-2; D gene uncertain. The V gene lost 3 bases and the J gene lost 5 bases, with 16 bases spanning the gap. Germline V gives CDR1 KGHSH, CDR2 LQKENI. The CDR3 is 15 residues long. The CDR3 loop reads CASSPVEGGRYGYTF. The CDR3 bases are TGTGCCAGCTCACCTGTCGAGGGAGGGAGATATGGCTACACCTTC. Using reference TRBV18 and TRBJ1-2 for the parts outside the CDR3, the full variable domain is NAGVMQNPRHLVRRRGQEARLRCSPMKGHSHVYWYRQLPEEGLKFMVYLQKENIIDESGMPKERFSAEFPKEGPSILRIQQVVRGDSAAYFCASSPVEGGRYGYTFGSGTRLTVV.

The rearrangement joins TRBV30 to TRBJ2-7, with TRBD1 matching 7 bases. Germline trimming cut 3 bases from V and 3 bases from J; bases unmatched to any gene: 8. In germline, CDR1 is GTSNPN, CDR2 SVGIG (reference sequence). CDR3 size: 14 residues. CDR3 sequence: CAWRRTGRHYEQYF. Written as DNA, the CDR3 is TGTGCCTGGAGGAGGACAGGACGACACTACGAGCAGTACTTC.

This chain joins TRBV4-2 and TRBJ1-2; 7 bases agree with TRBD1. Germline CDR1 is LGHNA and CDR2 is YNFKEQ. With 4 bases clipped from V and 6 bases from J, the junction kept 2 bases outside the gene matches. The CDR3 consists of 12 residues. The CDR3 region has the DNA TGTGCCAGCAGCCTCGGGACAGATGGCTACACCTTC. It yields the protein CASSLGTDGYTF.

The rearrangement uses TRBV27 and TRBJ2-2, with 10 bases that match TRBD1. Germline V gene lookup returns CDR1 MNHEY and CDR2 SMNVEV (reference sequence). Trimming at V came to 5 bases and at J to 3 bases, leaving 6 bases not matched to a gene. The CDR3 contains 16 residues. The CDR3 region has the DNA TGTGCCAGCAGTGCGACAGGGGGCTCGGACACCGGGGAGCTGTTTTTT. This sequence encodes CASSATGGSDTGELFF.

The chain joins TRBV6-1 to TRBJ2-5; 8 bases are shared with TRBD2. The trim removed 6 bases at V and 1 base at J, leaving 4 bases unmatched. CDR3 length: 14 amino acids. CDR1 is MNHNS and CDR2 is SASEGT in the germline V gene. CDR3 protein: CASRPGTSQETQYF. The CDR3 nucleotides are TGTGCCAGCAGGCCCGGGACTAGCCAAGAGACCCAGTACTTC.

This clone has a handful of counts. One end of the junction varies from germline; a read error may be responsible. The chain recombines TRBV7-7 with TRBJ2-1; 11 bases match TRBD2. CDR3 length: 14 amino acids. Germline V lookup: CDR1 SSHAT, CDR2 FNYEAQ (reference sequence). The CDR3 coding sequence is TGTGCTAGCAGCTTAGGACTAGCGGGCGGTGAGCAGTTCTTC. It specifies CASSLGLAGGEQFF.

The chain is built from TRBV10-3 and TRBJ1-2; no definite D call. This CDR3 is 14 amino acids long. V lost 10 bases and J lost 5, with 20 bases in between. Per the germline V gene, CDR1 is ENHRY and CDR2 is SYGVKD. CDR3 in amino acids: CATWRGEVGYGYTF. The CDR3 nucleotides are TGTGCCACCTGGCGCGGGGAGGTAGGGTATGGCTACACCTTC.

The chain uses TRBV5-5 and TRBJ1-1; D gene ambiguous. Germline CDR1 SGHKS, CDR2 YYEKEE (reference sequence). The CDR3 is made up of 15 amino acids. Trimming stripped 0 bases from V and 1 base from J, with 10 bases between. This CDR3 is CASSLGLNKNTEAFF. The DNA of the CDR3 is TGTGCCAGCAGCTTGGGGCTTAACAAGAACACTGAAGCTTTCTTT.

The chain links TRBV25-1 to TRBJ2-5; 7 bases line up with TRBD2. Germline loops: CDR1 MGHDK, CDR2 SYGVNS. The CDR3 is made up of 15 amino acids. The trim removed 3 bases at V and 5 bases at J, leaving 9 bases unmatched. DNA of the CDR3: TGTGCCAGCAGTGACGACCGGGAGGAGGGGGAGACCCAGTACTTC. This encodes CASSDDREEGETQYF.

The genes are TRBV30 and TRBJ2-3, with a possible D match to TRBD1 (5 bases). The length of the CDR3 is 15 residues. Trimming removed 2 bases at V and 2 bases at J, with 14 bases between. The V gene's germline CDR1 is GTSNPN and CDR2 SVGIG (reference sequence). The CDR3 protein is CAWSSGQENTDTQYF. Here the CDR3 DNA reads TGTGCCTGGAGTTCAGGGCAGGAAAACACAGATACGCAGTATTTT.

On this clone itself: The DNA is left out, because the CDR3 cannot be placed on it with certainty; the CDR3 is given as TCRdb lists it. The chain joins TRBV28 to TRBJ2-2; the D call of TRBD2 is as the table states it, not checked on the DNA. Germline CDR1 and CDR2: MDHEN and SYDVKM. A total of 15 residues make up the CDR3, ends included. This CDR3 reads CASSLQPFGAGELFF.

This chain joins TRBV19 and TRBJ2-3, with D possibly matching TRBD2 (6 bases). The V and J ends lost 2 bases and 4 bases respectively, with 19 bases between them. The CDR3 is 17 amino acids. CDR1 LNHDA and CDR2 SQIVND come from the germline V gene (reference sequence). The CDR3 loop is CASSISAGSGDPDTQYF. The CDR3 DNA reads TGTGCCAGTAGTATATCGGCGGGCTCGGGGGACCCAGATACGCAGTATTTT.

The rearrangement uses TRBV11-3 and TRBJ2-1, with a possible D match to TRBD2 (6 bases). Germline CDR1 is SGHNT and CDR2 is YENEEA. V lost 5 bases to trimming and J lost 4 bases, with 15 bases between them. The CDR3 covers 15 residues. Here the CDR3 reads CASSPQGSGYNEQFF. CDR3 DNA: TGTGCCAGCAGCCCCCAGGGTAGCGGTTACAATGAGCAGTTCTTC.

This chain joins TRBV29-1 and TRBJ1-1; the match to TRBD1 covers 9 bases. Unmatched junction bases numbered 2, after V lost 6 bases and J lost 0 bases. The length of the CDR3 is 13 residues. Germline assignment: CDR1 SQVTM and CDR2 ANQGSEA. The CDR3 spells CSVDRGVNTEAFF. Written as DNA, the CDR3 is TGCAGCGTAGACAGGGGGGTGAACACTGAAGCTTTCTTT.

The gene calls are TRBV18 and TRBJ2-7; the D gene is possibly TRBD2 (7 bases). Per the germline V gene, CDR1 is KGHSH and CDR2 is LQKENI. V lost 6 bases to trimming and J lost 3 bases, with 18 bases between them. The CDR3 length is 15 residues. This chain's CDR3 is CASSRGGGEIYEQYF. The CDR3 DNA is TGTGCCAGCTCCAGGGGAGGGGGAGAAATCTACGAGCAGTACTTC.

This chain connects TRBV9 to TRBJ2-1, with D perhaps matching TRBD1 (5 bases). Germline loops: CDR1 SGDLS, CDR2 YYNGEE. The CDR3 contains 13 residues. Deletions cut 0 bases from V and 8 bases from J, with 9 bases between. CDR3 nucleotides: TGTGCCAGCAGCGTAGGACAGTATGATGAGCAGTTCTTC. Amino acids: CASSVGQYDEQFF.

The rearrangement joins TRBV29-1 to TRBJ2-5; tentatively, D is TRBD2 (7 bases). Trimming took off 2 bases at V and 2 bases at J, with 15 bases between the two ends. Germline assignment: CDR1 SQVTM and CDR2 ANQGSEA. The CDR3 runs 15 residues. The DNA for the CDR3 is TGCAGCGTTGAACGGACGGGGGGCATACAAGAGACCCAGTACTTC. Residues: CSVERTGGIQETQYF.